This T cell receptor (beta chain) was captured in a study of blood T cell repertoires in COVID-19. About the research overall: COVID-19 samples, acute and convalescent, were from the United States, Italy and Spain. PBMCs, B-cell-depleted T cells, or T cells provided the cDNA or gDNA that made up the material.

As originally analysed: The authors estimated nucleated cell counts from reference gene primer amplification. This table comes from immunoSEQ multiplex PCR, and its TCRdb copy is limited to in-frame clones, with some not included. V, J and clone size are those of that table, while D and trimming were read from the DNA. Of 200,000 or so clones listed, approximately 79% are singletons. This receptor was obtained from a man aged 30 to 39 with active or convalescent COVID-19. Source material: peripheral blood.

The CDR3 reads CASSLSTVAGTSSYNSPLHF. In DNA, the CDR3 is TGTGCCAGCAGTTTATCTACGGTGGCAGGGACAAGCTCCTATAATTCACCCCTCCACTTT. The chain links TRBV27 to TRBJ1-6; D is perhaps TRBD1 (6 bases). The CDR3 totals 20 residues. The V end was cut by 0 bases, the J end by 0 bases, with 18 bases between. Germline V lookup: CDR1 MNHEY, CDR2 SMNVEV (reference sequence).